Described below is a single T cell receptor (beta chain) sequence and its context. The data were produced by immunoSEQ multiplex PCR, yet TCRdb's version contains in-frame clones alone and is incomplete. There are around 2,300 clones in the sample; about 61% occur only once, and roughly a third lies in the top ten. Exposure to brentuximab vedotin varied, and each patient had relapsed following autologous stem cell transplantation. The data stem from a study of PD-1 blockade in classical Hodgkin lymphoma. Germline loops: CDR1 MNHNS, CDR2 SASEGT. V shed 6 bases and J shed 8 bases, with 11 bases lying between them. This CDR3 contains 12 residues.

The sequence came from a human donor with classical Hodgkin lymphoma. This sample comprised peripheral blood mononuclear cells (PBMCs), obtained at baseline. This chain connects TRBV6-1 to TRBJ2-1; D possibly corresponds to TRBD2 (5 bases). The CDR3 DNA follows: TGTGCCAGCAGGAAGGACTCGCATGAGCAGTTCTTC. Protein product: CASRKDSHEQFF.